The rows below give T cell receptor beta chains drawn from one sample of a study of a mutant IDH1 vaccine in newly diagnosed glioma. The protocol was immunoSEQ multiplex PCR, while the TCRdb copy is restricted to in-frame clones and leaves out a portion. The sample includes 50,000 to 60,000 clones, around 80% of them seen just once. Their antigen targets remain unknown. This specimen was PBMCs, taken from a glioma patient whose treatment included an IDH1 peptide vaccine. Source of these receptors: a man aged 45-65 years with glioma. The CDR3 runs from the conserved cysteine through the conserved F or W. The D gene is left open where the match is weak. Clone size is stated in some rows and not others, as once, few, many or a class when expanded.

abundance: NA
v_gene: TRBV19
d_gene: NA
CDR3aa: CASKNQGPNSPLHF

abundance: NA
v_gene: TRBV30
d_gene: NA
CDR3aa: CAWSTGPGTEYF

abundance: few
v_gene: TRBV6-5
d_gene: NA
CDR3aa: CASRKQPQGGYTF

abundance: NA
v_gene: TRBV7-9
d_gene: NA
CDR3aa: CASTPDSHAEQYF

abundance: NA
v_gene: TRBV10-3
d_gene: NA
CDR3aa: CAISESEGLKYEQYF

abundance: NA
v_gene: TRBV30
d_gene: TRBD2
CDR3aa: CAWRGGGSYNEQFF

abundance: few
v_gene: TRBV11-2
d_gene: TRBD2
CDR3aa: CASSPPSGYNEQFF

abundance: NA
v_gene: TRBV9
d_gene: NA
CDR3aa: CASSVAPVQGWDEQYF

abundance: NA
v_gene: TRBV19
d_gene: TRBD1
CDR3aa: CASSIRQGGYEQYF

abundance: NA
v_gene: TRBV6-5
d_gene: TRBD2
CDR3aa: CASSNSGNSYNEQFF

abundance: NA
v_gene: TRBV5-1
d_gene: NA
CDR3aa: CASRNQGMNTEAFF

abundance: NA
v_gene: TRBV5-1
d_gene: TRBD2
CDR3aa: CASSQGAIGLAGGRDTQYF

abundance: NA
v_gene: TRBV28
d_gene: NA
CDR3aa: CASTNSGANVLTF

abundance: NA
v_gene: TRBV5-1
d_gene: NA
CDR3aa: CASSLVPAGENGYTF

abundance: NA
v_gene: TRBV7-9
d_gene: NA
CDR3aa: CASGRTVGPGNTIYF

abundance: NA
v_gene: TRBV7-9
d_gene: NA
CDR3aa: CASPGRGSYNEQFF

abundance: NA
v_gene: TRBV30
d_gene: NA
CDR3aa: CAWSSGSWETQYF

abundance: NA
v_gene: TRBV4-1
d_gene: NA
CDR3aa: CASSHLNEQFF

abundance: NA
v_gene: TRBV2
d_gene: NA
CDR3aa: CASRKGMNTEAFF

abundance: NA
v_gene: TRBV5-6
d_gene: TRBD1
CDR3aa: CASSRYSRDRVIEQFF

abundance: NA
v_gene: TRBV18
d_gene: NA
CDR3aa: CASSPSSSGNTIYF

abundance: NA
v_gene: TRBV7-6
d_gene: NA
CDR3aa: CASSLAGVGSYEQYF

abundance: NA
v_gene: TRBV18
d_gene: NA
CDR3aa: CASSPDMVNYGYTF

abundance: NA
v_gene: TRBV6-6
d_gene: NA
CDR3aa: CASSRDSAQETQYF

abundance: once
v_gene: TRBV2
d_gene: TRBD1
CDR3aa: CASRLQGADTEAFF

abundance: NA
v_gene: TRBV19
d_gene: NA
CDR3aa: CASNGGGGSNQPQHF